Below, 32 T cell receptor beta chains from the same sample are listed, as sequenced in a study of blood T cell repertoires in COVID-19. The method was immunoSEQ multiplex PCR; TCRdb's version includes in-frame clones alone and lacks a portion of them. The table lists 330,000 or so clones, roughly 87% of them singletons. The source material was peripheral blood. These receptors all come from a man aged 30 to 45 with COVID-19, enrolled during active disease.

The chain has TRBV6-1 and TRBJ1-5, with 7 positions matching TRBD1. The V gene end was trimmed by 0 bases and the J gene end by 3 bases; junction bases not matched to a gene: 5. This CDR3 contains 16 residues. The germline CDR1 and CDR2 sequences are MNHNS and SASEGT. The CDR3 nucleotides read TGTGCCAGCAGTGAAGCGCTACAGGGGAACAATCAGCCCCAGCATTTT. It translates to CASSEALQGNNQPQHF.

The chain has TRBV10-2 and TRBJ2-7; no clear D. The V end lost 6 bases, the J end lost 0 bases, and 12 bases lay between the germline ends. Germline CDR1 and CDR2: WSHSY and SAAADI. CDR3 length equals 14 residues. This chain's CDR3 is CASRLSTSSYEQYF. Written as DNA, the CDR3 is TGCGCCAGCAGGCTATCCACGAGCTCCTACGAGCAGTACTTC.

The genes are TRBV24-1 and TRBJ1-2; tentatively, D is TRBD1 (5 bases). Trimming stripped 5 bases from V and 1 base from J, with 16 bases between. CDR1 and CDR2 (germline): KGHDR, SFDVKD. This CDR3 has 16 amino acids. The CDR3 region is CATSGAQGKGNYGYTF. Written as DNA, the CDR3 is TGTGCCACCAGTGGAGCCCAGGGTAAGGGTAACTATGGCTACACCTTC.

CDR3 sequence (DNA): TGTGCCAGCAGTTCACTAGCGGGGGGTGCGTGGTCTGGGGCCAACGTCCTGACTTTC. Translating gives CASSSLAGGAWSGANVLTF. This chain links TRBV6-2 or TRBV6-3 with TRBJ2-6; 12 bases match TRBD2. There are 19 residues in the CDR3. Losses at the gene ends were 4 bases for V and 1 base for J; bases not matched to a gene: 8. CDR1 MNHEY and CDR2 SVGEGT come from the germline V gene.

This clone was detected only once. The V call is TRBV7-3, the J call TRBJ1-1; perhaps TRBD1 as D (6 bases). Looked up from germline, CDR1 is SGHTA and CDR2 is FQGTGA. Trimming took off 4 bases at V and 5 bases at J, with 14 bases between the two ends. The CDR3 totals 14 residues. CDR3 sequence: CASSSAGEMTEAFF. DNA of the CDR3: TGTGCCAGCAGCTCCGCAGGGGAAATGACTGAAGCTTTCTTT.

The V call is TRBV18, the J call TRBJ1-1; a possible D gene is TRBD1 (5 bases). V gave up 1 base and J gave up 11 bases, with 8 bases separating them. Germline V gene sequence: CDR1 KGHSH, CDR2 LQKENI. The CDR3 contains 11 residues. CDR3 in amino acids: CASSPQAGAFF. The CDR3 DNA follows: TGTGCCAGCTCACCACAGGCAGGGGCTTTCTTT.

In its sample, this clone was seen once. V usage is TRBV7-3 and J usage is TRBJ1-6; 7 bases map to TRBD1. Trimming at V came to 4 bases and at J to 7 bases, leaving 7 bases not matched to a gene. The CDR3 is made up of 15 amino acids. CDR1 is SGHTA, CDR2 FQGTGA, per germline. The CDR3 DNA is TGTGCCAGCAGCTCGGACAGGAGATACAATTCACCCCTCCACTTT. Residues: CASSSDRRYNSPLHF.

This clone occurred many times. The chain carries TRBV19 and TRBJ2-7; 9 bases are a match to TRBD1. V lost 5 bases and J lost 2; bases outside the gene matches: 7. Germline CDR1 LNHDA, CDR2 SQIVND (reference sequence). The CDR3 covers 15 residues. As DNA, the CDR3 is TGTGCCAGTAGTGTCGGAGGGACAGGGACCTACGAGCAGTACTTC. The encoded protein is CASSVGGTGTYEQYF.

V is TRBV7-8 and J is TRBJ2-1; D ambiguous. The CDR3 contains 20 residues. Germline assignment: CDR1 SGHVS and CDR2 FQNEAQ. V lost 1 base and J lost 0, with 22 bases in between. The CDR3 sequence: CASSLVDPPYGSSSYNEQFF. CDR3 coding DNA: TGTGCCAGCAGCTTAGTCGACCCCCCTTACGGGTCTAGCTCCTACAATGAGCAGTTCTTC.

The chain uses TRBV27 and TRBJ1-5, with TRBD1 matching over 10 bases. The CDR3 contains 17 residues. J lost 6 bases, V lost 5 bases, and 13 bases had no gene match. CDR1 and CDR2 (germline): MNHEY, SMNVEV (reference sequence). The CDR3, as DNA: TGTGCCAGCAGTCCTCAACGGGACAGGGGAGTGGCTCAGCCCCAGCATTTT. Its protein product is CASSPQRDRGVAQPQHF.

This chain connects TRBV6-5 to TRBJ2-3; tentatively, D is TRBD1 (6 bases). The germline CDR1 and CDR2 sequences are MNHEY and SVGAGI. Trimming shortened V by 1 base and J by 0 bases, and 8 bases separated the two germline ends. This CDR3 has 15 amino acids. The CDR3 region is CASSYFQGSTDTQYF. The CDR3 nucleotides read TGTGCCAGCAGTTACTTCCAGGGGAGCACAGATACGCAGTATTTT.

This clone has more than one count but fewer than ten. The V gene is TRBV7-2, the J gene TRBJ1-5; no definite D call. V dropped 3 bases and J dropped 9 bases, with 12 bases sitting between them. The CDR3 sequence is 13 residues long. Per germline, CDR1 SGHTA and CDR2 FQGNSA. The CDR3 DNA sequence: TGTGCCAGCAGCTTTTCCACAGCTCGGCCCCAGCATTTT. It codes for CASSFSTARPQHF.

The chain carries TRBV5-1 and TRBJ2-2, with 7 bases that match TRBD1. Trimming at V came to 0 bases and at J to 6 bases, leaving 2 bases not matched to a gene. There are 14 residues in the CDR3. The germline CDR1 and CDR2 sequences are SGHRS and YFSETQ. The CDR3 region has the DNA TGCGCCAGCAGCTTGGCTCAGGGGGCCGGGGAGCTGTTTTTT. Amino acids: CASSLAQGAGELFF. The entire variable domain, with the rest obtained from reference TRBV5-1 and TRBJ2-2, is as follows: KAGVTQTPRYLIKTRGQQVTLSCSPISGHRSVSWYQQTPGQGLQFLFEYFSETQRNKGNFPGRFSGRQFSNSRSEMNVSTLELGDSALYLCASSLAQGAGELFFGEGSRLTVL.

There are a few counts of this clone. J is TRBJ1-2 and V is TRBV28; 8 bases fit TRBD1. The germline V gene has CDR1 MDHEN and CDR2 SYDVKM. The V segment lost 5 bases and the J segment 4 bases; nucleotides outside the gene matches: 9. There are 15 residues in the CDR3. The CDR3 sequence: CASSPVQGGTYGYTF. In DNA, the CDR3 is TGTGCCAGCAGTCCCGTACAGGGGGGGACCTATGGCTACACCTTC.

CDR3 bases: TGTGCCAGCAGTTACTGGGGGCCCCAGTCGCCCCAGCATTTT. It specifies CASSYWGPQSPQHF. This chain uses TRBV6-5 with TRBJ1-5, with D perhaps TRBD1 (6 bases). The length of the CDR3 is 14 residues. The germline V gene encodes CDR1 MNHEY and CDR2 SVGAGI. The V end lost 1 base, the J end lost 9 bases, and 13 bases lay between the germline ends.

This clone was detected only once. The rearrangement joins TRBV25-1 to TRBJ1-1; 7 nucleotides line up with TRBD1. V shed 4 bases and J 1 base; nucleotides not matched to a gene: 6. Germline lookup yields CDR1 MGHDK and CDR2 SYGVNS. CDR3 length: 15 residues. The CDR3 protein is CASSGNRGRNTEAFF. The CDR3 DNA sequence: TGTGCCAGCAGTGGAAACAGGGGTCGGAACACTGAAGCTTTCTTT. The full variable domain, rest sourced from reference TRBV25-1 and TRBJ1-1, is EADIYQTPRYLVIGTGKKITLECSQTMGHDKMYWYQQDPGMELHLIHYSYGVNSTEKGDLSSESTVSRIRTEHFPLTLESARPSHTSQYLCASSGNRGRNTEAFFGQGTRLTVV.

The rearrangement links TRBV4-3 to TRBJ1-1, with TRBD1 matching 7 bases. With 3 bases clipped from V and 10 bases from J, the junction kept 17 bases outside the gene matches. Germline lookup yields CDR1 LGHNA and CDR2 YSLEER. The CDR3 is made up of 16 amino acids. The CDR3 protein is CASSQSPRGAGGGAFF. The CDR3 DNA follows: TGCGCCAGCAGCCAGTCCCCTCGAGGGGCAGGGGGAGGAGCTTTCTTT.

The chain links TRBV7-2 to TRBJ2-7; maybe TRBD2 (6 bases). The CDR3 runs 14 residues. Germline assignment: CDR1 SGHTA and CDR2 FQGNSA. V was pared by 3 bases and J by 0 bases, with 9 bases between. The CDR3: CASSFSGSSYEQYF. Written as DNA, the CDR3 is TGTGCCAGCAGCTTTTCCGGGAGCTCCTACGAGCAGTACTTC.

The chain is built from TRBV7-2 and TRBJ1-4; D perhaps matches TRBD1 (5 bases). V lost 7 bases, J lost 2 bases, and 11 bases lay in between. Germline values: CDR1 SGHTA, CDR2 FQGNSA. The CDR3 consists of 14 residues. The CDR3 region has the DNA TGTGCCAGCAACCGGGGGTGGACTAATGAAAAACTGTTTTTT. Its translation: CASNRGWTNEKLFF.

This chain links TRBV19 with TRBJ1-1; TRBD1 agrees at 7 bases. CDR1 LNHDA and CDR2 SQIVND come from the germline V gene (reference sequence). The ends lost 5 bases at V and 2 bases at J; junction bases unmatched: 11. The CDR3 length is 16 residues. CDR3 region: CASSDTGVPTNTEAFF. CDR3 nucleotide sequence: TGTGCCAGTAGTGATACAGGGGTTCCCACAAACACTGAAGCTTTCTTT.

The gene calls are TRBV10-3 and TRBJ2-3; 7 bases fit TRBD1. This CDR3 has 16 residues. From germline, CDR1 is ENHRY and CDR2 SYGVKD. V dropped 4 bases and J dropped 2; count of bases not matched to a gene: 9. This chain's CDR3 is CAISGRDSRYTDTQYF. CDR3 nucleotides: TGTGCCATCAGTGGACGGGACAGCCGATACACAGATACGCAGTATTTT.

CDR3 bases: TGTGCCAGCAGCCACCCGGGACAGGGTTGGGACGAGCAGTACTTC. Protein: CASSHPGQGWDEQYF. The chain employs TRBV5-4 and TRBJ2-7, with 9 bases fitting TRBD1. The CDR3 sequence is 15 residues long. Trimming took 4 bases from V and 5 from J; bases not matched to a gene: 10. The germline V gene has CDR1 SGHNT and CDR2 YYREEE (reference sequence).

The chain uses TRBV2 and TRBJ1-5; TRBD1 matches 7 bases. V shed 3 bases, J shed 4 bases, and the junction held 3 bases outside the gene matches. This CDR3 is built from 14 residues. From germline, CDR1 is SNHLY and CDR2 FYNNEI. The DNA of the CDR3 is TGTGCCAGCAGTGAGACAGGGATAAATCAGCCCCAGCATTTT. It codes for CASSETGINQPQHF.

This sequence joins TRBV10-3 and TRBJ2-2, with 12 positions matching TRBD2. The CDR3 has 18 residues. The trim removed 5 bases at V and 4 bases at J, leaving 11 bases unmatched. Germline loops: CDR1 ENHRY, CDR2 SYGVKD. The chain's CDR3 is CAISQWGLAGGGTGELFF. CDR3 coding DNA: TGTGCCATCAGTCAATGGGGACTAGCGGGCGGCGGCACCGGGGAGCTGTTTTTT.

The chain employs TRBV7-7 and TRBJ2-2, with D perhaps TRBD1 (5 bases). This CDR3 has 15 residues. Trimming shortened V by 5 bases and J by 1 base, and 11 bases separated the two germline ends. Germline CDR1 SSHAT, CDR2 FNYEAQ (reference sequence). CDR3 coding DNA: TGTGCCAGCAGCAAAGGGGTCGGGAACACCGGGGAGCTGTTTTTT. Protein sequence: CASSKGVGNTGELFF.

The chain joins TRBV19 to TRBJ1-2; D possibly corresponds to TRBD1 (6 bases). There are 14 residues in the CDR3. Germline values: CDR1 LNHDA, CDR2 SQIVND (reference sequence). Between the trimmed V and J ends, which lost 6 bases and 3 bases, there was a span of 14 bases. CDR3 region: CASSFLDRHYGYTF. The CDR3 bases are TGTGCCAGTAGCTTCCTTGACAGGCACTATGGCTACACCTTC.

The chain couples TRBV20-1 to TRBJ2-7; 11 bases map to TRBD2. CDR1 and CDR2 from the germline V gene are DFQATT and SNEGSKA (reference sequence). J gave up 2 bases and V 3 bases, and 3 bases lay outside the gene matches. The CDR3 covers 14 residues. Here the CDR3 reads CSASDSGGAYEQYF. The CDR3 DNA reads as TGCAGTGCTAGTGATAGCGGGGGGGCCTACGAGCAGTACTTC.

The rearrangement uses TRBV6-2 or TRBV6-3 and TRBJ1-4; 7 nucleotides align to TRBD1. The length of the CDR3 is 15 residues. The V gene end was trimmed by 2 bases and the J gene end by 8 bases; junction bases not matched to a gene: 8. Germline V lookup: CDR1 MNHEY, CDR2 SVGEGT. CDR3 sequence (DNA): TGTGCCAGCAGTTACCATAGACAGGGAAGCGAAAAACTGTTTTTT. This sequence encodes CASSYHRQGSEKLFF.

This chain links TRBV28 with TRBJ2-7, with TRBD1 matching over 7 bases. The ends lost 5 bases at V and 3 bases at J; junction bases unmatched: 10. The CDR3 length is 15 residues. Germline lookup yields CDR1 MDHEN and CDR2 SYDVKM. This CDR3 is CASSNPGQVRYEQYF. CDR3 bases: TGTGCCAGCAGTAACCCCGGACAGGTTCGCTACGAGCAGTACTTC. The variable domain in full, completed from reference TRBV28 and TRBJ2-7, reads DVKVTQSSRYLVKRTGEKVFLECVQDMDHENMFWYRQDPGLGLRLIYFSYDVKMKEKGDIPEGYSVSREKKERFSLILESASTNQTSMYLCASSNPGQVRYEQYFGPGTRLTVT.

This clone showed up just a few times. The chain has TRBV7-9 and TRBJ1-5; D ambiguous. Trimming stripped 1 base from V and 3 bases from J, with 13 bases between. This CDR3 has 16 amino acids. Germline loops: CDR1 SEHNR, CDR2 FQNEAQ (reference sequence). CDR3 DNA sequence: TGTGCCAGCAGCTTAGGTGCAGTGGAGTACAATCAGCCCCAGCATTTT. It specifies CASSLGAVEYNQPQHF.

The V and J genes are TRBV12-5 and TRBJ1-1, with D uncertain. The CDR3 is 13 amino acids. Deletions cut 5 bases from V and 0 bases from J, with 7 bases between. Per germline, CDR1 LGHNT and CDR2 FRNRAP. CDR3 region: CASGPGMNTEAFF. The CDR3 DNA follows: TGTGCTAGTGGTCCCGGGATGAACACTGAAGCTTTCTTT.

This sequence joins TRBV5-1 and TRBJ2-1, with 9 bases matching TRBD2. This CDR3 comprises 17 residues. After removal of 0 bases from V and 5 bases from J, the junction contained 9 bases not matched to a gene. Germline CDR1 reads SGHRS; CDR2 reads YFSETQ. The CDR3 is CASSLEGGRAYNNEQFF. CDR3 DNA: TGCGCCAGCAGCTTGGAGGGCGGGAGGGCCTACAACAATGAGCAGTTCTTC.